One TCR beta chain is described in this entry. Its antigen is unidentified. The data were taken from a study of cytomegalovirus exposure and HLA in healthy donors. A multiplex PCR was run with 60 Vbeta primers and 13 Jbeta primers. Sequencing used immunoSEQ multiplex PCR; TCRdb keeps in-frame clones, though not all of them. The sample lists roughly 100,000 clones, around 75% occurring once. Notes on the study in general: Researchers had no immune exposure information except CMV serostatus available.

V dropped 4 bases and J dropped 3; count of bases not matched to a gene: 7. This CDR3 region has 16 residues. From germline, CDR1 is LGHNA and CDR2 YNFKEQ. The gene calls are TRBV4-2 and TRBJ1-3, with 9 bases lining up with TRBD1. Sequencing was carried out using PBMCs. The receptor was derived from a man between 40 and 49 years old in good health and CMV-seronegative. The CDR3 is CASSPRDRVGGNTIYF. Written as DNA, the CDR3 is TGTGCCAGCAGCCCACGGGACAGGGTCGGTGGAAACACCATATATTTT.